The 6 T cell receptor beta chains in this list originate from one sample, sequenced in a study of shared clonotypes between healthy human individuals. Profiled with immunoSEQ multiplex PCR; TCRdb holds only in-frame clones, not every one. The profile shows about 2.3 million clones, roughly 92% of them singletons. Sequencing was performed on naive CD4+ T cells from PBMCs. Sample subset: CD45RA+ positively selected. Receptors originate from a young man in good health. Some clones in this sample may be carry-over from other donors' samples.

The chain is built from TRBV7-2 and TRBJ2-6; D unclear. The ends were cut back, 5 bases at V and 1 base at J, with 21 bases in the middle. The CDR3 has 19 residues. The germline V gene encodes CDR1 SGHTA and CDR2 FQGNSA. This chain's CDR3 is CASSPRSNQHHSGANVLTF. The CDR3 DNA is TGTGCCAGCAGCCCCCGCTCTAATCAGCACCATTCTGGGGCCAACGTCCTGACTTTC.

The chain links TRBV5-1 to TRBJ2-6; D is ambiguous. The CDR3 spans 17 residues. V was shortened by 0 bases and J by 0 bases, with 10 bases between the two germline ends. Germline CDR1 and CDR2: SGHRS and YFSETQ. The CDR3: CASSLASVHSGANVLTF. CDR3 DNA sequence: TGCGCCAGCAGCTTGGCCTCGGTGCACTCTGGGGCCAACGTCCTGACTTTC.

Concerning this clone itself: Other DNA sequences within the sample encode an identical CDR3. This chain uses TRBV19 with TRBJ2-3, with a tentative D call TRBD1 (6 bases). V was cut by 3 bases and J by 4 bases, with 8 bases left in between. Germline V gene lookup returns CDR1 LNHDA and CDR2 SQIVND (reference sequence). This CDR3 region has 13 residues. The CDR3 loop reads CASSIRTADTQYF. The CDR3 DNA follows: TGTGCCAGTAGTATCAGGACAGCAGATACGCAGTATTTT.

V gene TRBV5-6 combines with J gene TRBJ1-6, with unresolved D. The V end was cut by 5 bases, the J end by 9 bases, with 12 bases between. The CDR3 runs to 13 residues. Germline values: CDR1 SGHDT, CDR2 YYEEEE. The CDR3 bases are TGTGCCAGCAGGGCCGGGATGGGTTCACCCCTCCACTTT. Its protein product is CASRAGMGSPLHF.

The rearrangement links TRBV2 to TRBJ2-5, with D perhaps matching TRBD1 (6 bases). The V gene's germline CDR1 is SNHLY and CDR2 FYNNEI. CDR3 size: 15 residues. V shed 7 bases and J shed 2 bases, with 17 bases lying between them. This CDR3 is CASNVGVRGQETQYF. The CDR3 DNA is TGTGCCAGCAATGTAGGGGTCAGGGGACAAGAGACCCAGTACTTC.

With respect to this clone: Additional DNA sequences in this sample encode the identical CDR3. The chain combines TRBV6-5 with TRBJ2-7, with TRBD2 matching 9 bases. V lost 1 base and J lost 3; bases outside the gene matches: 1. CDR1 is MNHEY and CDR2 is SVGAGI in the germline V gene. The CDR3 totals 14 residues. CDR3 amino acids: CASSYLAGDYEQYF. The CDR3 DNA sequence: TGTGCCAGCAGTTACTTAGCGGGAGACTACGAGCAGTACTTC.